This T cell receptor (beta chain) was observed in a study of CD8 T cells in ankylosing spondylitis. The study's findings and limits: Apparently characteristic of ankylosing spondylitis blood was a TCR beta motif (eight highly homologous variants).

This clonotype was recorded at least ten times. Its specificity is unknown. Germline CDR1 reads SQVTM; CDR2 reads ANQGSEA. The CDR3 contains 12 residues. V was cut by 4 bases and J by 6 bases, with 9 bases left in between. MiXCR was run by TCRdb on the 5' RACE reads, yielding one entry per CDR3 protein. The data hold hundreds of thousands of distinct CDR3 sequences, with roughly 18% observed a single time. The TCR originated in a male donor with ankylosing spondylitis. The sequenced sample was blood, either unsorted or a sorted T cell fraction (not recorded which). This chain links TRBV29-1 with TRBJ2-2; D may be TRBD2 (6 bases). This chain's CDR3 is CSVVGGSGELFF. CDR3 bases: TGCAGCGTTGTTGGAGGGTCCGGGGAGCTGTTTTTT.